Presented here are 24 T cell receptor beta chains from one specimen sequenced in a study of cytomegalovirus exposure and HLA in healthy donors. Amplification used 60 Vbeta primers and 13 Jbeta primers. Data came from immunoSEQ multiplex PCR; TCRdb stores just in-frame clones and leaves some out. The table has around 140,000 clones, around three quarters seen once. The sequencing input was PBMCs. The source of these receptors is a man aged 40-49 years in good health and CMV-seronegative.

The V call is TRBV4-1, the J call TRBJ2-1; D gene uncertain. V lost 4 bases and J lost 9, with 13 bases in between. The V gene's germline CDR1 is MGHRA and CDR2 YSYEKL. The CDR3 is made up of 13 amino acids. The CDR3 protein is CASSPVWSGEQFF. DNA of the CDR3: TGCGCCAGCAGCCCAGTTTGGTCGGGTGAGCAGTTCTTC.

The chain links TRBV7-2 to TRBJ2-3, with 9 bases aligning to TRBD2. The germline gives CDR1 SGHTA, CDR2 FQGNSA. This CDR3 is 18 amino acids long. The V and J ends lost 7 bases and 5 bases, in that order; junction bases with no gene match: 19. The CDR3 loop reads CASTAPWRGGGPLDTQYF. The CDR3 DNA sequence: TGTGCCAGCACCGCGCCCTGGCGCGGGGGGGGCCCGTTAGATACGCAGTATTTT.

The V call is TRBV5-4, the J call TRBJ2-2, with a tentative D call TRBD1 (5 bases). CDR1 is SGHNT and CDR2 is YYREEE in the germline V gene (reference sequence). The V end was cut by 0 bases, the J end by 0 bases, with 15 bases between. This CDR3 is 18 amino acids long. This chain's CDR3 is CASSLETVNYANTGELFF. DNA of the CDR3: TGTGCCAGCAGCTTGGAGACAGTGAATTACGCGAACACCGGGGAGCTGTTTTTT.

This chain links TRBV10-2 with TRBJ2-7; 7 positions agree with TRBD1. After removal of 11 bases from V and 5 bases from J, the junction contained 12 bases not matched to a gene. CDR3 size: 13 residues. Looked up from germline, CDR1 is WSHSY and CDR2 is SAAADI. The chain's CDR3 is CAGSPGTVHEQYF. The CDR3 DNA reads TGCGCCGGATCTCCCGGGACAGTCCACGAGCAGTACTTC.

CDR3: CASSKPGLAGEVEQFF. CDR3 DNA sequence: TGTGCCAGCAGTAAACCTGGACTAGCGGGAGAGGTTGAGCAGTTCTTC. The V gene is TRBV27, the J gene TRBJ2-1; 13 nucleotides align to TRBD2. CDR1 and CDR2 from the germline V gene are MNHEY and SMNVEV (reference sequence). The CDR3 length is 16 residues. The J segment lost 9 bases and the V segment lost 5 bases, leaving 10 bases of the junction unmatched.

The rearrangement uses TRBV5-4 and TRBJ2-1; D remains unclear. The V end was cut by 0 bases, the J end by 9 bases, with 4 bases between. Germline V lookup: CDR1 SGHNT, CDR2 YYREEE (reference sequence). The CDR3 is 11 residues long. The CDR3: CASSLVGEQFF. The DNA for the CDR3 is TGTGCCAGCAGCTTGGTCGGTGAGCAGTTCTTC.

The V gene is TRBV6-5, the J gene TRBJ1-2; 10 bases are a match to TRBD1. J was trimmed by 4 bases and V by 6 bases; bases with no gene match: 2. This CDR3 is built from 13 residues. Germline CDR1 reads MNHEY; CDR2 reads SVGAGI. CDR3 region: CASSRTGGYGYTF. In nucleotides, the CDR3 is TGTGCCAGCAGCCGGACAGGGGGCTATGGCTACACCTTC.

The rearrangement uses TRBV6-1 and TRBJ2-1; 9 bases agree with TRBD1. The junction had 7 bases not matched to a gene; V was cut back by 6 bases and J by 4 bases. Germline CDR1 and CDR2: MNHNS and SASEGT. The CDR3 extends over 15 amino acids. This CDR3 is CASRRVGQGYNEQFF. CDR3 coding DNA: TGTGCCAGCAGGAGAGTGGGACAGGGATACAATGAGCAGTTCTTC.

The chain couples TRBV9 to TRBJ1-2; 7 nucleotides align to TRBD1. The CDR3 loop spans 14 amino acids. J was trimmed by 7 bases and V by 1 base; bases with no gene match: 7. Per germline, CDR1 SGDLS and CDR2 YYNGEE. Written as DNA, the CDR3 is TGTGCCAGCAGCGTATCCCAAGGGACAGCTGGCTACACCTTC. This encodes CASSVSQGTAGYTF.

The chain carries TRBV7-4 and TRBJ1-5; no firm D call. CDR1 is SGHVT, CDR2 SQSDAQ, per germline. With 2 bases removed from V and 0 bases from J, the gap between germline ends came to 14 bases. The CDR3 extends over 17 amino acids. The CDR3 DNA reads as TGTGCCAGCAGCTTATGGCGGGCCACAAATAGCAATCAGCCCCAGCATTTT. Translated: CASSLWRATNSNQPQHF.

This chain uses TRBV28 with TRBJ2-7; 7 bases align to TRBD1. Germline V gives CDR1 MDHEN, CDR2 SYDVKM. The CDR3 contains 15 residues. With 1 base clipped from V and 3 bases from J, the junction kept 6 bases outside the gene matches. CDR3 DNA sequence: TGTGCCAGCAGTTTATTGGTAGGGGACAGCTACGAGCAGTACTTC. It is translated as CASSLLVGDSYEQYF.

The sample holds one count of this clone. The CDR3 region is CASSLQGIYGYTF. The CDR3 DNA reads TGTGCCAGCAGTTTACAGGGAATCTATGGCTACACCTTC. The J gene is TRBJ1-2, the V gene TRBV6-9; tentative D call: TRBD1 (6 bases). CDR1 and CDR2 (germline): MNHGY, SVAAGI. The ends were cut back, 4 bases at V and 4 bases at J, with 10 bases in the middle. This CDR3 comprises 13 residues.

The V call is TRBV2, the J call TRBJ1-6, with TRBD1 as a possible D gene (6 bases). The V gene's germline CDR1 is SNHLY and CDR2 FYNNEI. CDR3 length: 14 amino acids. Trimming cost V 6 bases and J 3 bases, with 9 bases left between them. The CDR3 is CASRDRSYNSPLHF. In nucleotides, the CDR3 is TGTGCCAGCAGAGACAGGAGCTATAATTCACCCCTCCACTTT.

The chain combines TRBV14 with TRBJ2-5; unclear D gene. The tail of the sequence fits TRBJ2-7 better, so the J call may be wrong. CDR1 is SGHDN, CDR2 FVKESK, per germline. This CDR3 spans 14 amino acids. In DNA form, the CDR3 reads TGTGCCAGCAGCCATGTTAACTGGGCCTACGAGCAGTACTTC. It encodes CASSHVNWAYEQYF.

In this sample, this clone turned up a few times. The genes are TRBV20-1 and TRBJ2-3; D is unclear. Trimming stripped 3 bases from V and 4 bases from J, with 5 bases between. Germline V CDR1 and CDR2: DFQATT, SNEGSKA (reference sequence). CDR3 length: 11 residues. CDR3 amino acids: CSASPADTQYF. CDR3 nucleotide sequence: TGCAGTGCTAGCCCCGCAGATACGCAGTATTTT.

The chain combines TRBV6-6 with TRBJ2-7; TRBD2 matches 7 bases. There are 14 residues in the CDR3. From germline, CDR1 is MNHNY and CDR2 SVGAGI (reference sequence). Losses at the gene ends were 1 base for V and 2 bases for J; bases not matched to a gene: 2. The CDR3 protein is CASSYFAGAYEQYF. DNA for the CDR3: TGTGCCAGCAGTTACTTTGCGGGAGCCTACGAGCAGTACTTC.

This sequence joins TRBV5-1 and TRBJ2-3; 8 nucleotides match TRBD2. The CDR3 has 18 amino acids. CDR1 is SGHRS, CDR2 YFSETQ, per germline. The V segment lost 1 base and the J segment 0 bases; nucleotides outside the gene matches: 10. For the CDR3, the DNA is TGCGCCAGCAGCTTGAACGGGCAGCGGGAGAGTAGCACAGATACGCAGTATTTT. Its protein is CASSLNGQRESSTDTQYF.

As to this clone: The germline gene is not matched at one end of the junction; a read error may be the cause. Other DNA sequences in this specimen translate into the identical CDR3. This chain connects TRBV27 to TRBJ2-3; 8 nucleotides agree with TRBD2. The CDR3 is 17 amino acids. The germline V gene has CDR1 MNHEY and CDR2 SMNVEV (reference sequence). The CDR3 sequence is CASTPAPGLGENGTQYF. For the CDR3, the DNA is TGCGCCAGCACCCCCGCGCCGGGACTAGGGGAAAACGGTACGCAGTATTTT.

A single count supports this clone. The chain combines TRBV6-5 with TRBJ1-1, with 8 bases lining up with TRBD1. The CDR3 loop spans 14 amino acids. J lost 4 bases, V lost 6 bases, and 7 bases had no gene match. In germline, CDR1 is MNHEY, CDR2 SVGAGI. CDR3 loop: CASSLRGLGTEAFF. The CDR3 DNA sequence: TGTGCCAGCAGCCTCAGGGGGCTTGGCACTGAAGCTTTCTTT.

V is TRBV2 and J is TRBJ2-5; D possibly corresponds to TRBD1 (5 bases). The CDR3 covers 13 residues. The V end lost 6 bases, the J end lost 1 base, and 9 bases lay between the germline ends. The V gene's germline CDR1 is SNHLY and CDR2 FYNNEI. The CDR3 DNA is TGTGCCAGCAGCAGGGCGGTCCAAGAGACCCAGTACTTC. Its protein is CASSRAVQETQYF.

J is TRBJ2-7 and V is TRBV4-1; 10 bases align to TRBD2. CDR3 length equals 16 residues. J gave up 2 bases and V 5 bases, and 9 bases lay outside the gene matches. Looked up from germline, CDR1 is MGHRA and CDR2 is YSYEKL. CDR3 coding DNA: TGCGCCAGCAGCGGGTCAAGCGGGAGGGCCACCTACGAGCAGTACTTC. Translating it yields CASSGSSGRATYEQYF.

This chain connects TRBV28 to TRBJ2-7; D remains unclear. From germline, CDR1 is MDHEN and CDR2 SYDVKM. Trimming left V 3 bases short and J 6 bases short, with 6 bases between. CDR3 length equals 11 residues. As DNA, the CDR3 is TGTGCCAGCAGTTTTAGCAGCGAGCAGTACTTC. The encoded protein is CASSFSSEQYF.

Details on this clone: Relative to the germline gene, one junction end is altered; a read error may explain this. V is TRBV19 and J is TRBJ2-6; D possibly corresponds to TRBD1 (5 bases). CDR1 and CDR2 from the germline V gene are LNHDA and SQIVND (reference sequence). The CDR3 extends over 16 amino acids. The CDR3 spells CASSIGIGSGANGLTF. The CDR3 nucleotides are TGTGCCAGTAGTATAGGCATTGGCTCTGGGGCCAACGGCCTGACTTTC.

The chain links TRBV25-1 to TRBJ2-7; 7 nucleotides agree with TRBD2. Germline V CDR1 and CDR2: MGHDK, SYGVNS. The CDR3 runs 14 residues. The V gene end was trimmed by 4 bases and the J gene end by 0 bases; junction bases not matched to a gene: 3. The CDR3 bases are TGTGCCAGCAGTGTTAGCGGGTTCTCCTACGAGCAGTACTTC. As protein: CASSVSGFSYEQYF.